Listed below are T cell receptor beta chains from one sample, sequenced in a study of blood T cell repertoires in COVID-19. The table came from immunoSEQ multiplex PCR; TCRdb's copy has only in-frame clones and leaves some out. The data show more than 120,000 clones, around 82% seen once. The specimen was PBMCs or T cells enriched from blood (not recorded which). Source of these receptors: a middle-aged man in a cohort exposed to, infected with or recovered from COVID-19 (not recorded which). CDR3s include the opening cysteine and the closing phenylalanine or tryptophan. The order of the fields is V gene, D gene, J gene, clone size, CDR3 protein, CDR3 DNA. D genes are given only for firm matches. Not all rows give a size; the values are once, few, many and, for expanded clones, a class.

TRBV5-6,-,TRBJ1-1,-,CASRPGIVANTEAFF,TGTGCCAGCAGACCCGGGATAGTAGCGAACACTGAAGCTTTCTTT
TRBV6-6,TRBD1,TRBJ1-2,-,CASSRTSGQNYGYTF,TGTGCCAGCAGTAGAACCTCGGGACAGAACTATGGCTACACCTTC
TRBV9,-,TRBJ2-7,-,CASSSRPGFEQYF,TGTGCCAGCAGCAGTAGGCCCGGGTTCGAGCAGTACTTC
TRBV4-1,-,TRBJ1-1,-,CASSQDGLGANTEAFF,TGCGCCAGCAGCCAAGATGGGCTGGGGGCGAACACTGAAGCTTTCTTT
TRBV18,TRBD1,TRBJ1-1,-,CASSPGTGVPEAFF,TGTGCCAGCTCACCAGGGACAGGGGTGCCTGAAGCTTTCTTT
TRBV28,TRBD2,TRBJ2-7,once,CASSLRLAAYEQYF,TGTGCCAGCAGTTTACGACTAGCGGCCTACGAGCAGTACTTC
TRBV18,-,TRBJ2-1,-,CASSPGAGSYNEQFF,TGTGCCAGCTCACCGGGAGCGGGCTCCTACAATGAGCAGTTCTTC
TRBV27,-,TRBJ2-1,-,CASSLQGGSYNEQFF,TGTGCCAGCAGTTTACAGGGGGGCTCCTACAATGAGCAGTTCTTC
TRBV19,-,TRBJ1-5,-,CASSPTMDSNQPQHF,TGTGCCAGTAGCCCCACTATGGACTCAAATCAGCCCCAGCATTTT
TRBV10-1,TRBD1,TRBJ1-1,-,CASSDRDTEAFF,TGCGCCAGCAGCGACAGGGATACTGAAGCTTTCTTT
TRBV13,-,TRBJ2-7,-,CASSLGSRQGSYEQYF,TGTGCCAGCAGCTTAGGCTCCCGCCAGGGATCCTACGAGCAGTACTTC
TRBV30,-,TRBJ1-6,-,CARRQANNSPLHF,TGTGCCAGAAGACAGGCAAATAATTCACCCCTCCACTTT
TRBV9,TRBD1,TRBJ1-4,-,CASSPTGTSEKLFF,TGTGCCAGCAGCCCGACAGGGACTAGTGAAAAACTGTTTTTT
TRBV7-7,-,TRBJ2-7,-,CASSLGGGSSYEQYF,TGTGCCAGCAGCTTGGGTGGAGGGAGCTCCTACGAGCAGTACTTC
TRBV9,-,TRBJ2-2,-,CASTGVFAGELFF,TGTGCCTCTACGGGGGTTTTTGCCGGGGAGCTGTTTTTT
TRBV11-2,-,TRBJ2-1,-,CASSPPGVEGYNEQFF,TGTGCCAGCAGCCCCCCCGGGGTGGAGGGTTATAATGAGCAGTTCTTC
TRBV5-1,-,TRBJ1-3,-,CASSSTGVSSGNTIYF,TGCGCCAGCAGCTCGACAGGCGTAAGCTCTGGAAACACCATATATTTT
TRBV5-4,-,TRBJ1-4,-,CASSDRYSNEKLFF,TGTGCCAGCAGCGACAGATATAGTAATGAAAAACTGTTTTTT
TRBV10-3,-,TRBJ2-7,-,CAISGGGWYEQYF,TGTGCCATCAGTGGTGGGGGCTGGTACGAGCAGTACTTC
TRBV18,TRBD1,TRBJ1-3,once,CASSPVWTGAGNTIYF,TGTGCCAGCTCACCAGTTTGGACAGGGGCTGGAAACACCATATATTTT
TRBV5-1,TRBD1,TRBJ2-5,-,CASSDLGQGASETQYF,TGCGCCAGCAGCGACCTCGGACAGGGGGCAAGCGAGACCCAGTACTTC